The 28 T cell receptor beta chains below all came from one sample that was sequenced in a study of blood T cell repertoires in COVID-19. Sequencing was performed with immunoSEQ multiplex PCR; in TCRdb, only in-frame clones are kept and a portion is missing. The table records about 36,000 clones, more than 70% of them present only once. Sequenced: peripheral blood. Source of these receptors: a man aged 55 to 70 with acute or convalescent COVID-19.

In this sample, this clone turned up once. This sequence joins TRBV3-1 (or the pseudogene TRBV3-2) and TRBJ1-3; the match to TRBD1 covers 9 bases. V lost 1 base and J lost 4; bases outside the gene matches: 2. CDR3 length equals 15 residues. Germline CDR1 reads LGHDT; CDR2 reads YNNKEL (reference sequence). In DNA form, the CDR3 reads TGTGCCAGCAGCCAAGTAGGGACAGGGGGAAACACCATATATTTT. It specifies CASSQVGTGGNTIYF.

The CDR3 DNA follows: TGTGCCAGCAGCGGGATTAGAGGGCGGGCAGAGACCCAGTACTTC. This gives the protein CASSGIRGRAETQYF. The chain carries TRBV5-4 and TRBJ2-5, with a possible D match to TRBD2 (5 bases). Germline loops: CDR1 SGHNT, CDR2 YYREEE (reference sequence). The CDR3 is made up of 15 amino acids. Trimming pared 4 bases from V and 4 bases from J, leaving 17 bases between.

V gene TRBV27 combines with J gene TRBJ2-3; TRBD1 matches at 11 bases. This CDR3 is built from 14 residues. Germline V gives CDR1 MNHEY, CDR2 SMNVEV (reference sequence). V was pared by 3 bases and J by 8 bases, with 4 bases of the junction left unmatched. The CDR3 DNA reads as TGTGCCAGCAGTTTTTCAGGGACAGGGGGTACGCAGTATTTT. Its translation is CASSFSGTGGTQYF.

The V call is TRBV10-3, the J call TRBJ2-1, with 12 bases matching TRBD2. CDR1 and CDR2 from the germline V gene are ENHRY and SYGVKD. The CDR3 totals 16 residues. The V gene end was trimmed by 6 bases and the J gene end by 4 bases; junction bases not matched to a gene: 7. DNA of the CDR3: TGTGCCATCAGGGAGCCGGGACTAGCGGGTTACAATGAGCAGTTCTTC. Translation gives CAIREPGLAGYNEQFF.

This clone was counted once. This sequence joins TRBV25-1 and TRBJ1-1; tentative D call: TRBD1 (6 bases). CDR1 is MGHDK and CDR2 is SYGVNS in the germline V gene. V was pared by 8 bases and J by 5 bases, with 15 bases between. The CDR3 runs 13 residues. The chain's CDR3 is CASAIGGRTEAFF. The CDR3 DNA sequence: TGTGCCAGCGCTATCGGGGGGCGGACTGAAGCTTTCTTT.

CDR3 sequence reads: CAISEGTSSYEQYF. The DNA of the CDR3 is TGTGCCATCAGTGAGGGGACAAGTTCCTACGAGCAGTACTTC. The V gene is TRBV10-3, the J gene TRBJ2-7; a weak D match, TRBD1 (6 bases). Germline values: CDR1 ENHRY, CDR2 SYGVKD. Trimming removed 2 bases at V and 1 base at J, with 9 bases between. This CDR3 is 14 amino acids long.

This clone has only a few counts. The rearrangement links TRBV19 to TRBJ2-1; D is ambiguous. V lost 3 bases and J 2 bases, leaving 11 bases between the germline ends. Germline assignment: CDR1 LNHDA and CDR2 SQIVND (reference sequence). The CDR3 sequence is 15 residues long. CDR3 DNA sequence: TGTGCCAGTAGTATCTCGGGTCTAGCCTACAATGAGCAGTTCTTC. Its translation: CASSISGLAYNEQFF.

The chain joins TRBV5-1 to TRBJ2-7; TRBD1 matches at 9 bases. The germline V gene encodes CDR1 SGHRS and CDR2 YFSETQ. CDR3 length: 14 residues. V trimming: 4 bases; J trimming: 4 bases; junction bases outside the gene matches: 6. DNA of the CDR3: TGCGCCAGCAGCCGCGGACAGGGGACGTACGAGCAGTACTTC. Translated, it gives CASSRGQGTYEQYF.

The chain links TRBV5-1 to TRBJ2-7; 7 bases match TRBD2. This CDR3 region has 14 residues. V was pared by 6 bases and J by 1 base, with 7 bases of the junction left unmatched. Germline CDR1 reads SGHRS; CDR2 reads YFSETQ. For the CDR3, the DNA is TGCGCCAGCACCCAAGCGGGACTTTCCTACGAGCAGTACTTC. Protein: CASTQAGLSYEQYF.

This rearrangement joins TRBV5-1 to TRBJ1-3, with D tentatively TRBD1 (6 bases). CDR3 length: 15 residues. Trimming took 2 bases from V and 0 from J, leaving 9 bases between them. Germline values: CDR1 SGHRS, CDR2 YFSETQ. This chain's CDR3 is CASSFDRSSGNTIYF. The CDR3 DNA reads TGCGCCAGCAGCTTCGACAGGAGCTCTGGAAACACCATATATTTT.

Written as DNA, the CDR3 is TGTGCCAGCAGTGTAGATGCCATCTATGGCTACACCTTC. This translates into CASSVDAIYGYTF. The rearrangement links TRBV2 to TRBJ1-2, with D unresolved. The CDR3 consists of 13 residues. V gave up 4 bases and J gave up 4 bases, with 10 bases separating them. Germline V gives CDR1 SNHLY, CDR2 FYNNEI.

This clone has only a few counts. This chain connects TRBV29-1 to TRBJ2-1; the D gene is possibly TRBD1 (5 bases). In germline, CDR1 is SQVTM, CDR2 ANQGSEA. This CDR3 region has 13 residues. Trimming left V 4 bases short and J 0 bases short, with 7 bases between. CDR3 amino acids: CSVGQYSYNEQFF. The CDR3 coding sequence is TGCAGCGTTGGACAGTACTCCTACAATGAGCAGTTCTTC.

The chain joins TRBV5-1 to TRBJ2-2; D is perhaps TRBD2 (6 bases). CDR3 length equals 15 residues. Trimming removed 0 bases at V and 4 bases at J, with 10 bases between. Germline assignment: CDR1 SGHRS and CDR2 YFSETQ. The CDR3 nucleotides are TGCGCCAGCAGCTTGGCGGGGGAGAGCACCGGGGAGCTGTTTTTT. Translating it yields CASSLAGESTGELFF.

This clone appeared a few times. The rearrangement uses TRBV3-1 (or the pseudogene TRBV3-2) and TRBJ2-1, with D unclear. The germline gives CDR1 LGHDT, CDR2 YNNKEL (reference sequence). The CDR3 is made up of 12 amino acids. Trimming removed 2 bases from V and 10 bases from J, with 9 bases in between. In DNA form, the CDR3 reads TGTGCCAGCAGCCAAACCCTAGTAGAGCAGTTCTTC. Translating gives CASSQTLVEQFF.

V is TRBV2 and J is TRBJ2-1; 9 bases match TRBD2. CDR1 is SNHLY and CDR2 is FYNNEI in the germline V gene. There are 16 residues in the CDR3. V was pared by 3 bases and J by 4 bases, with 7 bases of the junction left unmatched. The CDR3 sequence is CASSEETSGAYNEQFF. In nucleotides, the CDR3 is TGTGCCAGCAGTGAGGAGACTAGCGGAGCTTACAATGAGCAGTTCTTC.

The count of this clone is one. The chain carries TRBV5-4 and TRBJ2-3; the match to TRBD2 covers 9 bases. Germline V lookup: CDR1 SGHNT, CDR2 YYREEE (reference sequence). The J segment lost 6 bases and the V segment lost 0 bases, leaving 8 bases of the junction unmatched. The CDR3 runs 16 residues. CDR3 in DNA: TGTGCCAGCAGCTTGGCTAGCGGGGCCTACGGGGATACGCAGTATTTT. As protein: CASSLASGAYGDTQYF.

The CDR3 DNA sequence: TGTGCCATCAGTGAGTCTCCACGGAAACTGTTTTTT. The encoded protein is CAISESPRKLFF. This sequence joins TRBV10-3 and TRBJ1-4; D remains ambiguous. V was shortened by 0 bases and J by 11 bases, with 7 bases between the two germline ends. Germline CDR1 reads ENHRY; CDR2 reads SYGVKD. The CDR3 is 12 amino acids.

This chain links TRBV5-5 with TRBJ2-2; TRBD1 agrees at 8 bases. The length of the CDR3 is 16 residues. Germline loops: CDR1 SGHKS, CDR2 YYEKEE (reference sequence). V was pared by 4 bases and J by 5 bases, with 10 bases of the junction left unmatched. CDR3 nucleotide sequence: TGTGCCAGCAGCCCCCTGACAGGGGTACGGACCGGGGAGCTGTTTTTT. Translating gives CASSPLTGVRTGELFF.

By share, this clone counts as medium-sized (0.01 to 0.1%). J is TRBJ1-5 and V is TRBV19, with D perhaps TRBD1 (5 bases). Germline assignment: CDR1 LNHDA and CDR2 SQIVND (reference sequence). This CDR3 has 15 amino acids. Trimming removed 7 bases at V and 7 bases at J, with 20 bases between. The CDR3 coding sequence is TGTGCCAGTACCGGGCGGGGGAGCCCTCCGCAGCCCCAGCATTTT. It specifies CASTGRGSPPQPQHF.

V gene TRBV10-3 combines with J gene TRBJ2-3, with 7 bases matching TRBD2. The CDR3 contains 17 residues. Looked up from germline, CDR1 is ENHRY and CDR2 is SYGVKD. Germline trimming cut 3 bases from V and 0 bases from J; bases unmatched to any gene: 9. CDR3 DNA: TGTGCCATCAGTGAAGTTGGCGGGACTACCAGCACAGATACGCAGTATTTT. Encoded protein: CAISEVGGTTSTDTQYF.

The chain carries TRBV24-1 and TRBJ2-1; a weak D match, TRBD1 (6 bases). The CDR3 covers 17 residues. Trimming stripped 0 bases from V and 5 bases from J, with 16 bases between. Germline V lookup: CDR1 KGHDR, CDR2 SFDVKD. Here the CDR3 reads CATSDLGTPVNNNEQFF. As DNA, the CDR3 is TGTGCCACCAGTGATTTGGGGACACCGGTTAATAACAATGAGCAGTTCTTC.

The gene calls are TRBV6-1 and TRBJ2-5, with unresolved D. V dropped 5 bases and J dropped 4 bases, with 11 bases sitting between them. CDR3 size: 13 residues. The germline V gene encodes CDR1 MNHNS and CDR2 SASEGT. The chain's CDR3 is CASSSPGLETQYF. Written as DNA, the CDR3 is TGTGCCAGCAGTTCCCCAGGATTAGAGACCCAGTACTTC.

V and J are TRBV19 and TRBJ2-3; D possibly corresponds to TRBD2 (7 bases). The germline V and J ends were trimmed by 6 bases and 2 bases, with 21 bases remaining between them. This CDR3 spans 17 amino acids. The germline gives CDR1 LNHDA, CDR2 SQIVND (reference sequence). The CDR3 is CASSLGRGGGHTDTQYF. In DNA form, the CDR3 reads TGTGCCAGTAGCTTAGGACGCGGCGGGGGCCACACAGATACGCAGTATTTT.

V and J are TRBV11-3 and TRBJ2-3; D remains unclear. Germline-derived CDR1 and CDR2 are SGHNT and YENEEA. CDR3 size: 15 residues. Trimming shortened V by 1 base and J by 2 bases, and 10 bases separated the two germline ends. The CDR3 DNA reads TGTGCCAGCAGCTTAGTACAGCAACTCACAGATACGCAGTATTTT. As protein: CASSLVQQLTDTQYF.

J is TRBJ2-1 and V is TRBV21-1; the table's TRBD2 call for D was not verified on the DNA. TRBV21-1 is given as a pseudogene. The CDR3 sequence is 17 residues long. CDR3 region: CASSLRSLAGRYNEQFF. The CDR3 bases are TGTGCCAGCAGCCTGAGGAGCCTAGCGGGGCGGTACAATGAGCAGTTCTTC.

The chain is built from TRBV10-3 and TRBJ2-7; the match to TRBD2 covers 9 bases. V lost 0 bases and J lost 7; bases outside the gene matches: 4. Germline CDR1 and CDR2: ENHRY and SYGVKD. This CDR3 comprises 14 residues. The CDR3 region has the DNA TGTGCCATCAGTGAGTCCACTAGCGGGCGGGAGCAGTACTTC. Amino acids: CAISESTSGREQYF.

V usage is TRBV12-3 or TRBV12-4 and J usage is TRBJ2-7, with a tentative D call TRBD2 (6 bases). V dropped 3 bases and J dropped 4 bases, with 10 bases sitting between them. The CDR3 runs 13 residues. The CDR3 spells CASSLAGGYEQYF. DNA for the CDR3: TGTGCCAGCAGTTTGGCAGGAGGGTACGAGCAGTACTTC.

This clone was counted once. This chain links TRBV4-3 with TRBJ2-3; D might be TRBD2 (6 bases). This CDR3 has 17 amino acids. V lost 1 base and J lost 1, with 15 bases in between. Germline CDR1 and CDR2: LGHNA and YSLEER. CDR3 sequence: CASSQGSRRDRTDTQYF. For the CDR3, the DNA is TGCGCCAGCAGCCAAGGGAGCCGGCGGGACCGCACAGATACGCAGTATTTT.